This TCR beta chain originates from a study of identifying expanded T cells in peripheral blood. Using immunoSEQ multiplex PCR, the repertoire was profiled, and TCRdb retains in-frame clones only, with some absent. The profile covers 100,000 to 150,000 clones, with around four fifths appearing a single time and around 3.3% taken by the ten largest. As regards this clone: Antigen unknown.

No infections or other immune events were documented during collection. Whole-study findings and limits: Over about two and four weeks, about 15 and 19 clones changed, versus around 1.3 between replicates.

The germline gives CDR1 LNHDA, CDR2 SQIVND (reference sequence). The CDR3 totals 17 residues. V was pared by 1 base and J by 2 bases, with 4 bases of the junction left unmatched. The clonotype originates from a person aged 18-70 years in good health. The genes are TRBV19 and TRBJ2-3; 12 nucleotides agree with TRBD2. Material: blood. The CDR3 loop reads CASSIGWTSGDTDTQYF. CDR3 sequence (DNA): TGTGCCAGTAGTATAGGGTGGACTAGCGGGGACACAGATACGCAGTATTTT.